A single sample gave rise to the 13 T cell receptor beta chains below, sequenced in a study of control samples from healthy donors and cancer patients. TCRdb keeps only in-frame clones here, not all; method: immunoSEQ multiplex PCR. The table records approximately 94,000 clones, 87% of them present only once. The sample comprised blood. These TCRs come from a woman between 45 and 65 years old in good health.

The chain carries TRBV7-9 and TRBJ1-2; 12 nucleotides agree with TRBD1. V lost 1 base and J lost 8; bases outside the gene matches: 2. Germline V gene lookup returns CDR1 SEHNR and CDR2 FQNEAQ (reference sequence). This CDR3 comprises 14 residues. CDR3 coding DNA: TGTGCCAGCAGCTTAGGAGGGACAGGGGGCGGCTACACCTTC. It yields the protein CASSLGGTGGGYTF.

The rearrangement links TRBV5-6 to TRBJ2-3, with unresolved D. The CDR3 spans 15 residues. Germline-derived CDR1 and CDR2 are SGHDT and YYEEEE. V was clipped by 0 bases and J by 4 bases, with 12 bases between them. As DNA, the CDR3 is TGTGCCAGCAGCTTGGAGGGATATATCGCAGATACGCAGTATTTT. This translates into CASSLEGYIADTQYF.

V usage is TRBV5-8 and J usage is TRBJ1-3; no definite D call. The CDR3 has 14 residues. V lost 7 bases, J lost 0 bases, and 11 bases lay in between. CDR1 and CDR2 (germline): SGHTS, YDEGEE. Here the CDR3 DNA reads TGTGCCAGCGGGAGGGAGTTCTCTGGAAACACCATATATTTT. Protein: CASGREFSGNTIYF.

This chain uses TRBV2 with TRBJ2-2; D is perhaps TRBD2 (7 bases). Germline assignment: CDR1 SNHLY and CDR2 FYNNEI. The germline V and J ends were trimmed by 5 bases and 4 bases, with 20 bases remaining between them. This CDR3 has 17 residues. For the CDR3, the DNA is TGTGCCAGCAGTACCAACCGAAGGGGGGGCGGCACCGGGGAGCTGTTTTTT. This translates into CASSTNRRGGGTGELFF.

The V gene is TRBV9, the J gene TRBJ1-5, with D tentatively TRBD1 (5 bases). The CDR3 loop spans 16 amino acids. Trimming shortened V by 0 bases and J by 1 base, and 11 bases separated the two germline ends. CDR1 is SGDLS, CDR2 YYNGEE, per germline. The DNA of the CDR3 is TGTGCCAGCAGCGTAGTCTCACGGGACAGCAATCAGCCCCAGCATTTT. It specifies CASSVVSRDSNQPQHF.

The chain uses TRBV9 and TRBJ2-5; perhaps D is TRBD1 or TRBD2 (7 bases each). Trimming shortened V by 1 base and J by 5 bases, and 18 bases separated the two germline ends. The CDR3 length is 16 residues. Germline values: CDR1 SGDLS, CDR2 YYNGEE. The CDR3: CASSVNRGGAQETQYF. The CDR3, as DNA: TGTGCCAGCAGCGTAAACAGGGGAGGGGCTCAGGAGACCCAGTACTTC.

The chain is built from TRBV5-5 and TRBJ1-4; D gene unclear. The length of the CDR3 is 15 residues. The germline V gene has CDR1 SGHKS and CDR2 YYEKEE (reference sequence). V was trimmed by 4 bases and J by 5 bases, leaving 15 bases between them. The CDR3 protein is CASSRHPTVNEKLFF. DNA of the CDR3: TGTGCCAGCAGCCGTCACCCGACGGTAAATGAAAAACTGTTTTTT. The variable domain in full, with the rest retrieved from reference TRBV5-5 and TRBJ1-4, is DAGVTQSPTHLIKTRGQQVTLRCSPISGHKSVSWYQQVLGQGPQFIFQYYEKEERGRGNFPDRFSARQFPNYSSELNVNALLLGDSALYLCASSRHPTVNEKLFFGSGTQLSVL.

The chain combines TRBV5-4 with TRBJ2-7; tentative D call: TRBD2 (6 bases). Trimming removed 4 bases at V and 4 bases at J, with 12 bases between. This CDR3 contains 13 residues. Germline-derived CDR1 and CDR2 are SGHNT and YYREEE (reference sequence). CDR3 bases: TGTGCCAGCAGCCCCCAGGGAGGATACGAGCAGTACTTC. Protein sequence: CASSPQGGYEQYF. The entire variable domain, with the rest obtained from reference TRBV5-4 and TRBJ2-7, is as follows: ETGVTQSPTHLIKTRGQQVTLRCSSQSGHNTVSWYQQALGQGPQFIFQYYREEENGRGNFPPRFSGLQFPNYSSELNVNALELDDSALYLCASSPQGGYEQYFGPGTRLTVT.

On this clone: This same CDR3 is encoded by further DNA sequences in the sample. The rearrangement uses TRBV18 and TRBJ2-3, with D possibly TRBD2 on 5 matching bases. Germline CDR1 is KGHSH and CDR2 is LQKENI. The ends were cut back, 5 bases at V and 0 bases at J, with 6 bases in the middle. The CDR3 length is 13 residues. CDR3 sequence (DNA): TGTGCCAGCTCAGGAGGCAGCACAGATACGCAGTATTTT. It yields the protein CASSGGSTDTQYF.

The V gene is TRBV6-1, the J gene TRBJ2-3; 11 nucleotides line up with TRBD2. With V trimmed by 0 bases and J by 1 base, 3 bases remained unmatched. The CDR3 contains 17 residues. Germline V CDR1 and CDR2: MNHNS, SASEGT. DNA for the CDR3: TGTGCCAGCAGTGAAGCGATTAGCGGGGGGGGCACAGATACGCAGTATTTT. Translation gives CASSEAISGGGTDTQYF.

This clone was seen once. The V call is TRBV24-1, the J call TRBJ2-3; 8 bases agree with TRBD2. The CDR3 loop spans 16 amino acids. V lost 5 bases, J lost 2 bases, and 8 bases stayed unmatched. CDR1 is KGHDR, CDR2 SFDVKD, per germline. The CDR3: CATSVGSGGSTDTQYF. CDR3 coding DNA: TGTGCCACCAGTGTGGGAAGCGGGGGATCCACAGATACGCAGTATTTT.

CDR3 amino acids: CASSSDRFAAFF. The CDR3, as DNA: TGTGCCAGCAGCTCTGACCGTTTTGCAGCTTTCTTT. This chain links TRBV7-9 with TRBJ1-1; D is ambiguous. The CDR3 extends over 12 amino acids. CDR1 is SEHNR and CDR2 is FQNEAQ in the germline V gene (reference sequence). Trimming removed 4 bases from V and 10 bases from J, with 13 bases in between.

The chain is built from TRBV27 and TRBJ2-7; 7 bases fit TRBD2. The CDR3 is 15 residues long. Germline-derived CDR1 and CDR2 are MNHEY and SMNVEV (reference sequence). V dropped 6 bases and J dropped 4; count of bases not matched to a gene: 12. CDR3 in DNA: TGTGCCAGCAGAAAGGATGGGCAGGGAGGGTACGAGCAGTACGTC. This gives the protein CASRKDGQGGYEQYV.